This record looks at one T cell receptor (beta chain) sequence and its context. Its antigen is not identified. This entry comes from a study of monozygotic twins with inflammatory bowel disease. Overall study findings and caveats: Possibly because of limited power, concordant and discordant twins showed no difference in repertoire similarity. Clonotype sharing was lower in IBD patients than healthy twins, most markedly with disease activity.

Per germline, CDR1 GTSNPN and CDR2 SVGIG (reference sequence). There are 11 residues in the CDR3. TCRdb re-called the 5' RACE reads, yielding one record per CDR3 amino acid sequence without DNA. The sample has fewer than 550,000 distinct CDR3 sequences, and its top ten clones hold around 2.4%. Whole blood without T cell sorting served as the source of isolated total RNA. This sequence joins TRBV30 and TRBJ1-2; the D call from TCRdb, TRBD1, cannot be confirmed without DNA. This receptor was obtained from a human donor with ulcerative colitis or Crohn's disease, or a healthy co-twin of an affected twin (not recorded which). The source material was blood. The CDR3 spells CAWSQGPGYTF.